The source of this T cell receptor (beta chain) is a study of shared clonotypes between healthy human individuals. At the level of the study: Participating donors consisted of a couple of women and a few men aged 18 to 49. Study-wide results and caveats: The four-donor shared clonotypes exceeded non-shared clonotypes in generation probability, with non-shared ones scoring lower. Donor scarcity curtailed the genetic and exposure-history diversity represented herein.

The investigators split CD4+ cells into a CD45RA+ naive subset and a CD45RA-negative memory subset. Profiling relied on immunoSEQ multiplex PCR, and the TCRdb table lists in-frame clones only, not all of them. The profile shows around 2.5 million clones, approximately 93% of them singletons. The CDR3 spans 16 residues. Germline V lookup: CDR1 SGHTA, CDR2 FQGNSA. V lost 3 bases and J lost 0, with 12 bases in between. A note on this clone: Its antigen is not identified.

The chain carries TRBV7-2 and TRBJ1-3; no definite D call. This clonotype was obtained from a man between 18 and 29 years old in good health. Some clones in this sample may be carry-over from other donors' samples. The sequenced material came from naive CD4+ T cells from PBMCs. Subset: CD45RA+ positively selected. CDR3 sequence reads: CASSLYQQDSGNTIYF. CDR3 nucleotides: TGTGCCAGCAGCTTGTACCAGCAGGACTCTGGAAACACCATATATTTT.